This passage covers 17 T cell receptor beta chains from one sample sequenced in a study of T cells after posttransplantation cyclophosphamide. The data were produced by immunoSEQ multiplex PCR, yet TCRdb's version contains in-frame clones alone and is incomplete. The table lists about 36,000 clones, with no singletons. The sample comprised PBMCs. These receptors all stem from a girl between 5 and 17 years old in good health, CMV-negative, and a related stem cell transplant donor.

This clone was recorded at least ten times. J is TRBJ1-4 and V is TRBV28; D call uncertain. This CDR3 region has 13 residues. With 4 bases removed from V and 7 bases from J, the gap between germline ends came to 10 bases. CDR1 and CDR2 (germline): MDHEN, SYDVKM. CDR3 sequence reads: CASSSREVEKLFF. The CDR3 DNA reads TGTGCCAGCAGTTCTCGGGAAGTTGAAAAACTGTTTTTT.

The table lists this clone with many counts. The genes are TRBV7-9 and TRBJ1-6, with a possible D match to TRBD1 (6 bases). The CDR3 loop spans 15 amino acids. Germline V gene data show CDR1 as SEHNR and CDR2 as FQNEAQ (reference sequence). V was clipped by 4 bases and J by 7 bases, with 14 bases between them. The chain's CDR3 is CASSSQTGLNSPLHF. The CDR3 nucleotides read TGTGCCAGCAGCTCACAAACAGGGTTGAATTCACCCCTCCACTTT. The variable domain in full, completed from reference TRBV7-9 and TRBJ1-6, reads DTGVSQNPRHKITKRGQNVTFRCDPISEHNRLYWYRQTLGQGPEFLTYFQNEAQLEKSRLLSDRFSAERPKGSFSTLEIQRTEQGDSAMYLCASSSQTGLNSPLHFGNGTRLTVT.

This clone has more than one count but fewer than ten. This chain connects TRBV7-9 to TRBJ2-3; D is uncertain. This CDR3 spans 14 amino acids. Germline CDR1 and CDR2: SEHNR and FQNEAQ (reference sequence). Deletions cut 7 bases from V and 2 bases from J, with 13 bases between. The CDR3: CASTQSTHTDTQYF. The CDR3 DNA reads as TGTGCCAGCACCCAATCAACTCACACAGATACGCAGTATTTT.

This clone was seen repeatedly, ten times or more. V is TRBV6-4 and J is TRBJ2-2; the match to TRBD1 covers 10 bases. CDR3 length: 14 amino acids. CDR1 is MRHNA and CDR2 is SNTAGT in the germline V gene. The V segment lost 2 bases and the J segment 6 bases; nucleotides outside the gene matches: 0. CDR3 sequence: CASSDGQGAGELFF. CDR3 nucleotides: TGTGCCAGCAGTGACGGACAGGGGGCCGGGGAGCTGTTTTTT.

This clone was seen ten or more times. Other DNA sequences from this sample encode an identical CDR3 as well. V and J are TRBV6-5 and TRBJ2-5; D might be TRBD2 (6 bases). Trimming took 0 bases from V and 4 from J, leaving 15 bases between them. The CDR3 sequence is 16 residues long. Germline V gene sequence: CDR1 MNHEY, CDR2 SVGAGI. CDR3 bases: TGTGCCAGCAGTTACTCGAGGCGGGGAGCGAGAGAGACCCAGTACTTC. Amino acid sequence: CASSYSRRGARETQYF.

This clone occurred many times. The rearrangement uses TRBV9 and TRBJ2-7; 15 bases agree with TRBD2. The junction had 8 bases not matched to a gene; V was cut back by 4 bases and J by 6 bases. The CDR3 contains 16 residues. Germline assignment: CDR1 SGDLS and CDR2 YYNGEE. CDR3 sequence (DNA): TGTGCCAGCAGCACCAAGGGACTAGCGGGAGGTACCGAGCAGTACTTC. Translated, it gives CASSTKGLAGGTEQYF.

This clone was observed many times. The chain has TRBV10-3 and TRBJ2-5, with 7 bases matching TRBD1. Trimming took 9 bases from V and 4 from J; bases not matched to a gene: 5. CDR3 size: 12 residues. Looked up from germline, CDR1 is ENHRY and CDR2 is SYGVKD. The CDR3 reads CAIGQVGETQYF. CDR3 in DNA: TGTGCCATTGGACAGGTTGGAGAGACCCAGTACTTC.

This clone was detected many times. The chain recombines TRBV5-1 with TRBJ1-6; D gene ambiguous. CDR1 is SGHRS and CDR2 is YFSETQ in the germline V gene. This CDR3 comprises 13 residues. With 0 bases removed from V and 10 bases from J, the gap between germline ends came to 8 bases. CDR3 coding DNA: TGCGCCAGCAGCTTGGCCGGTATGTCACCCCTCCACTTT. This gives the protein CASSLAGMSPLHF.

The table lists this clone with a few counts. J is TRBJ1-5 and V is TRBV28, with D possibly being TRBD1 (5 bases). Between the trimmed V and J ends, which lost 6 bases and 5 bases, there was a span of 11 bases. The CDR3 is 13 amino acids. Germline V lookup: CDR1 MDHEN, CDR2 SYDVKM. The CDR3 reads CASSHDSDQPQHF. CDR3 coding DNA: TGTGCCAGCAGCCATGACAGTGATCAGCCCCAGCATTTT.

This clone was detected ten times or more. The rearrangement links TRBV27 to TRBJ2-7; 7 bases agree with TRBD2. Germline-derived CDR1 and CDR2 are MNHEY and SMNVEV (reference sequence). The CDR3 runs to 15 residues. V was clipped by 8 bases and J by 1 base; unmatched bases: 11. CDR3 in amino acids: CASLGERDGSYEQYF. The CDR3 bases are TGTGCCAGCCTAGGAGAGCGGGATGGATCCTACGAGCAGTACTTC.

This clone was found many times. The chain couples TRBV30 to TRBJ2-7, with D possibly matching TRBD2 (5 bases). Germline lookup yields CDR1 GTSNPN and CDR2 SVGIG (reference sequence). V gave up 0 bases and J gave up 3 bases, with 6 bases separating them. This CDR3 region has 12 residues. CDR3 coding DNA: TGTGCCTGGAGTGTCGGAGGCTACGAGCAGTACTTC. Its translation: CAWSVGGYEQYF.

The table lists this clone with a few counts. The chain recombines TRBV7-2 with TRBJ2-7; 9 bases line up with TRBD1. Germline V gene sequence: CDR1 SGHTA, CDR2 FQGNSA. The V gene end was trimmed by 5 bases and the J gene end by 5 bases; junction bases not matched to a gene: 7. The CDR3 has 14 residues. The CDR3 DNA sequence: TGTGCCAGCAGCCTGGGACAGGGTAACAACGAGCAGTACTTC. It codes for CASSLGQGNNEQYF.

This clone has a count of ten or more. CDR3 nucleotides: TGTGCCTGGAGTGAGGACAGGGGGGTGAGCTACACCTTC. Amino acid sequence: CAWSEDRGVSYTF. The rearrangement joins TRBV30 to TRBJ1-2, with 10 positions matching TRBD1. The CDR3 runs 13 residues. CDR1 GTSNPN and CDR2 SVGIG come from the germline V gene (reference sequence). V lost 1 base and J lost 9; bases outside the gene matches: 5. Looking up the rest from reference TRBV30 and TRBJ1-2 gives the full variable domain: SQTIHQWPATLVQPVGSPLSLECTVEGTSNPNLYWYRQAAGRGLQLLFYSVGIGQISSEVPQNLSASRPQDRQFILSSKKLLLSDSGFYLCAWSEDRGVSYTFGSGTRLTVV.

This chain links TRBV27 with TRBJ1-5, with D tentatively TRBD1 (5 bases). Trimming removed 2 bases at V and 0 bases at J, with 11 bases between. The V gene's germline CDR1 is MNHEY and CDR2 SMNVEV (reference sequence). The CDR3 totals 16 residues. The CDR3 spells CASSLRAGYSNQPQHF. The CDR3 coding sequence is TGTGCCAGCAGTTTAAGGGCAGGGTATAGCAATCAGCCCCAGCATTTT.

This clone was detected many times. The chain links TRBV28 to TRBJ2-7; maybe TRBD1 (5 bases). The V end was cut by 8 bases, the J end by 4 bases, with 12 bases between. Germline CDR1 is MDHEN and CDR2 is SYDVKM. The CDR3 sequence is 12 residues long. The CDR3 DNA reads TGTGCCAGCGCTCAGGGATGGTACGAGCAGTACTTC. Its translation: CASAQGWYEQYF.

In this sample, this clone turned up many times. V gene TRBV19 combines with J gene TRBJ2-7; D possibly corresponds to TRBD2 (5 bases). This CDR3 comprises 15 residues. Germline loops: CDR1 LNHDA, CDR2 SQIVND (reference sequence). With 2 bases removed from V and 12 bases from J, the gap between germline ends came to 23 bases. For the CDR3, the DNA is TGTGCCAGTAGTATAAATGAGGGAAGACCGAAGAAATGGTACTTC. This gives the protein CASSINEGRPKKWYF.

This clone was seen a few times. The same CDR3 can be traced to other DNA sequences in this sample. V is TRBV2 and J is TRBJ1-1; 8 nucleotides line up with TRBD1. V dropped 11 bases and J dropped 1; count of bases not matched to a gene: 9. The CDR3 runs 14 residues. CDR1 is SNHLY and CDR2 is FYNNEI in the germline V gene. The DNA for the CDR3 is TGTGCCGCAGGGGGCCAGCGCGGGAACACTGAAGCTTTCTTT. This sequence encodes CAAGGQRGNTEAFF.